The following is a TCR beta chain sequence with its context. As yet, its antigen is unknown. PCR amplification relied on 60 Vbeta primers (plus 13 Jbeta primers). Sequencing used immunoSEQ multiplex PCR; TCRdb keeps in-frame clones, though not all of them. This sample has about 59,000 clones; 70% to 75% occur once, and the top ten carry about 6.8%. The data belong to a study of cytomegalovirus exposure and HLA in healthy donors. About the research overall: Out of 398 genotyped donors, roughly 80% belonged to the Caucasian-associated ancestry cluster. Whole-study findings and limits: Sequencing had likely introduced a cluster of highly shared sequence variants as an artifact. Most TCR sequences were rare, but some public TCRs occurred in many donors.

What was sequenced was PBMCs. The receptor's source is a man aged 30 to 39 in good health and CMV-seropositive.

The CDR3 sequence is CASGARGYTEAFF. Here the CDR3 DNA reads TGTGCCAGCGGGGCGCGGGGATACACTGAAGCTTTCTTT. This chain joins TRBV6-5 and TRBJ1-1, with D maybe TRBD1 (5 bases). The CDR3 has 13 residues. Germline lookup yields CDR1 MNHEY and CDR2 SVGAGI. V lost 8 bases to trimming and J lost 3 bases, with 13 bases between them.